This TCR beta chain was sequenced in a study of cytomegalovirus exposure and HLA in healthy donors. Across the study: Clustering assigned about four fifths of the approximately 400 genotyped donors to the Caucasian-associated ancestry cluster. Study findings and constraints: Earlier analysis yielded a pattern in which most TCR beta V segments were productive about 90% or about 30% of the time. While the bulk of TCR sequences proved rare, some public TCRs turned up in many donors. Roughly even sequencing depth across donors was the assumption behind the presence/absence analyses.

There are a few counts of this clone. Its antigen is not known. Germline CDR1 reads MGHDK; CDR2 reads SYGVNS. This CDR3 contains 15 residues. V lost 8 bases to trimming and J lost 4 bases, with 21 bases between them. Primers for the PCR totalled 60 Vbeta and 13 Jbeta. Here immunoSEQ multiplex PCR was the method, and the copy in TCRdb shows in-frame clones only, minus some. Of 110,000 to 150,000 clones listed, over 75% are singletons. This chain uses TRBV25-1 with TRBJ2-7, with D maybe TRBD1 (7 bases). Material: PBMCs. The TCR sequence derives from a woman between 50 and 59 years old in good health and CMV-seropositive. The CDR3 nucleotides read TGTGCCAGCTCCAGATCCCCTGCAGGGGGGTACGAGCAGTACTTC. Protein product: CASSRSPAGGYEQYF.